Listed below are T cell receptor beta chains from one sample, sequenced in a study of glioma-infiltrating T cells. TCRdb processed the multiplex PCR reads anew with MiXCR; each CDR3 protein has one entry. This sample has approximately 400,000 distinct CDR3 sequences; 41% occur once, and the top ten carry 12%. The sample was glioma tissue, nonneoplastic brain tissue, or PBMCs (not recorded which). The receptors here all came from a human donor with low-grade glioma or glioblastoma, undergoing nonglioma brain surgery, or in good health (not recorded which). CDR3s include the opening cysteine and the closing phenylalanine or tryptophan. Each record gives: J gene, V gene, clone size, D gene, CDR3 DNA, CDR3 protein. D genes are given only for firm matches. Size is omitted from some rows. Given values are once, few, many or a class for expanded clones.

J: TRBJ2-3; V: TRBV20-1; size: .; D: TRBD2; DNA: TGCAGTGCTAGAGCCCTAGCGGGAGATGTAGATACGCAGTATTTT; CDR3: CSARALAGDVDTQYF
J: TRBJ2-3; V: TRBV6-1; size: many; D: .; DNA: TGTGCCAGCACCTCCCGTTGGGGATTGGCGGATACGCAGTATTTT; CDR3: CASTSRWGLADTQYF
J: TRBJ2-1; V: TRBV27; size: .; D: TRBD2; DNA: TGTGCCAGCAGTGGTGGACTAGCGGGAGTGTTCAATGAGCAGTTCTTC; CDR3: CASSGGLAGVFNEQFF
J: TRBJ2-7; V: TRBV27; size: .; D: .; DNA: TGTGCCAGCAGCCAAGAGTACACCGCCTACGAGCAGTACTTC; CDR3: CASSQEYTAYEQYF
J: TRBJ2-5; V: TRBV27; size: few; D: .; DNA: TGTGCCAGCAGGTTTCGGTCACAAGAGACCCAGTACTTC; CDR3: CASRFRSQETQYF
J: TRBJ2-7; V: TRBV28; size: few; D: TRBD2; DNA: TGTGCCAGCAGACCTACTAGCGGGAGGGGAACCAGCTCCTACGAGCAGTACTTC; CDR3: CASRPTSGRGTSSYEQYF
J: TRBJ2-7; V: TRBV28; size: few; D: .; DNA: TGTGCCAGCAGGTTAAAGTCCTACGAGCAGTACTTC; CDR3: CASRLKSYEQYF
J: TRBJ2-5; V: TRBV7-6; size: .; D: .; DNA: TGTGCTAGCAGCCCAAGGGTACAGTACGAGACCCAGTACTTC; CDR3: CASSPRVQYETQYF
J: TRBJ2-7; V: TRBV27; size: many; D: .; DNA: TGTGCCAGCAGTTTTGGAGGGGGCTCGGGGGAGCAGTACTTC; CDR3: CASSFGGGSGEQYF
J: TRBJ2-3; V: TRBV9; size: .; D: .; DNA: TGTGCCAGCAGCCCTGGACCCCAACACACAGATACGCAGTATTTT; CDR3: CASSPGPQHTDTQYF
J: TRBJ2-1; V: TRBV5-4; size: .; D: TRBD1; DNA: TGTGCCAGCAGCTTGGTTGCAGGGGGCAATGAGCAGTTCTTC; CDR3: CASSLVAGGNEQFF
J: TRBJ2-3; V: TRBV7-9; size: .; D: TRBD2; DNA: TGTGCCAGCAGGAGGACTAGCGGGAGAAAGGGACAGGGGCCAGATACGCAGTATTTT; CDR3: CASRRTSGRKGQGPDTQYF
J: TRBJ2-1; V: TRBV24-1; size: .; D: TRBD2; DNA: TGTGCCACCAGTGAAGCGGGAGGGGGGAATGATCAGTTCTTC; CDR3: CATSEAGGGNDQFF
J: TRBJ1-2; V: TRBV27; size: .; D: .; DNA: TGTGCCAGCAGTCCCGGCCTGAAGACGCCCGGAGGCTACACCTTC; CDR3: CASSPGLKTPGGYTF
J: TRBJ2-5; V: TRBV12-3/TRBV12-4; size: few; D: .; DNA: TGTGCCAGCAGTTTCTACCCGACTAGTCCGGAGACCCAGTACTTC; CDR3: CASSFYPTSPETQYF
J: TRBJ2-2; V: TRBV19; size: .; D: TRBD1; DNA: TGTGCCAGTAGTAATGGACAGGGCGCGAACACCGGGGAGCTGTTTTTT; CDR3: CASSNGQGANTGELFF
J: TRBJ2-1; V: TRBV5-1; size: once; D: .; DNA: TGCGCCAGCAGCTTGGTACGGGGTATAGCGGATAACAATGAGCAGTTCTTC; CDR3: CASSLVRGIADNNEQFF
J: TRBJ1-1; V: TRBV3-1; size: .; D: .; DNA: TGTGCCAGCAGCGCACTCGCTGAAGCTTTCTTT; CDR3: CASSALAEAFF
J: TRBJ2-7; V: TRBV28; size: once; D: TRBD1; DNA: TGTACCAGCAGCCCAACCGACAGGGGGCATTTTTTGAGGGACGAGCAGTACTTC; CDR3: CTSSPTDRGHFLRDEQYF
J: TRBJ1-3; V: TRBV10-3; size: few; D: .; DNA: TGTGCCGTAGGGTCTTCGTTCTCTGGAAACACCATATATTTT; CDR3: CAVGSSFSGNTIYF
J: TRBJ2-2; V: TRBV7-9; size: .; D: TRBD2; DNA: TGTGCCAGCAGCTTCCCGGGACTAGCAAACGGCGTGGAGCTGTTTTTT; CDR3: CASSFPGLANGVELFF
J: TRBJ1-2; V: TRBV5-4; size: few; D: TRBD1; DNA: TGTGCCAGCAGCGCGGACAGGGAGAAGGAATCGACCTTC; CDR3: CASSADREKESTF
J: TRBJ1-5; V: TRBV2; size: .; D: .; DNA: TGTGCCAGCAGTCCCGACAGTAACATACAGCCCCAGCATTTT; CDR3: CASSPDSNIQPQHF
J: TRBJ1-1; V: TRBV7-9; size: few; D: .; DNA: TGTGCCAGCAGCTCATCGGACAAGAACACTGAAGCTTTCTTT; CDR3: CASSSSDKNTEAFF
J: TRBJ2-7; V: TRBV6-1; size: .; D: TRBD1; DNA: TGTGCCAGCACCGGACAGGGTAGGGACGATGAGCAGTACTTC; CDR3: CASTGQGRDDEQYF
J: TRBJ2-3; V: TRBV6-1; size: many; D: .; DNA: TGTGCCAGCAGTAATAGGTTAGATACGCAGTATTTT; CDR3: CASSNRLDTQYF
J: TRBJ1-2; V: TRBV20-1; size: many; D: .; DNA: TGCAGTGCTAGAGTAGTTTCTGGCTACACCTTC; CDR3: CSARVVSGYTF
J: TRBJ2-1; V: TRBV6-2/TRBV6-3; size: .; D: .; DNA: TGTGCCAGCAGCGTCCACACGATAACAGCCGAGCAGTTCTTC; CDR3: CASSVHTITAEQFF
J: TRBJ1-1; V: TRBV27; size: .; D: .; DNA: TGTGTTAGCAGTTTAAGTGCAGAGAACACTGAAGCTTTCTTT; CDR3: CVSSLSAENTEAFF
J: TRBJ1-1; V: TRBV10-2; size: once; D: .; DNA: TGCGCCAGCAGTGAGCTAAACACTGAAGCTTTCTTT; CDR3: CASSELNTEAFF
J: TRBJ2-2; V: TRBV6-2/TRBV6-3; size: many; D: .; DNA: TGTGCCAGCAGTCTTATGGCTACCGGGGAGCTGTTTTTT; CDR3: CASSLMATGELFF
J: TRBJ2-3; V: TRBV10-3; size: once; D: .; DNA: TGTGCCATCAGTGAGCCCGGACAAACCCTTTGGACCCAGTACTTT; CDR3: CAISEPGQTLWTQYF
J: TRBJ1-2; V: TRBV6-1; size: many; D: .; DNA: TGTGCCAGCAGTGAATTTGGGGGGGCGGGGTATGGCTACACCTTC; CDR3: CASSEFGGAGYGYTF
J: TRBJ1-2; V: TRBV28; size: many; D: TRBD1; DNA: TGTGCCAGCAGTACAGGGGCCTATGGCTACACCTTC; CDR3: CASSTGAYGYTF
J: TRBJ2-7; V: TRBV18; size: once; D: .; DNA: TGTGCCAGCTCACCTCAAAGACTGGGCGAGCAGTACTTC; CDR3: CASSPQRLGEQYF
J: TRBJ1-1; V: TRBV11-1; size: few; D: TRBD1; DNA: TGTGCCAGCAGACCGACAGGGGGAAACGGAGCTTTCTTT; CDR3: CASRPTGGNGAFF
J: TRBJ2-7; V: TRBV28; size: many; D: TRBD1; DNA: TGTGCCAGCAGTTTACCGGGACAGCCGTACGAGCAGTACTTC; CDR3: CASSLPGQPYEQYF
J: TRBJ1-1; V: TRBV20-1; size: .; D: .; DNA: TGCAGTGCTCAGACCGCGGGGAGGAATGAAGCTTTCTTT; CDR3: CSAQTAGRNEAFF
J: TRBJ1-1; V: TRBV4-1; size: .; D: TRBD1; DNA: TGCGCCAGCAGCCAAGATTACGCAGGGGGCTCTTACGGCACTGAAACTTTCTTT; CDR3: CASSQDYAGGSYGTETFF
J: TRBJ1-5; V: TRBV20-1; size: few; D: .; DNA: TGCAGTGCTAGGGTGGACAGTTATAGCAATCAGCCCCAGCATTTT; CDR3: CSARVDSYSNQPQHF
J: TRBJ2-1; V: TRBV20-1; size: many; D: TRBD2; DNA: TGCAGTGCTAGAGTATCCCTAGCGGGAGGGTCGTTCAATGAGCAGTTCTTC; CDR3: CSARVSLAGGSFNEQFF
J: TRBJ2-1; V: TRBV6-2/TRBV6-3; size: many; D: TRBD2; DNA: TGTGCCAGCACCCCACTAGCGGGTCGTTGGTTCTTC; CDR3: CASTPLAGRWFF
J: TRBJ1-4; V: TRBV5-1; size: few; D: .; DNA: TGCGCCAGCAGCGCAGGGGCAGGTGAAAAACTGTTTTTT; CDR3: CASSAGAGEKLFF
J: TRBJ2-5; V: TRBV10-3; size: few; D: .; DNA: TGTGCCATCAGTGAAGCAGGGGCGAACCAAGAGACCCAGTACTTC; CDR3: CAISEAGANQETQYF
J: TRBJ1-2; V: TRBV7-2; size: .; D: .; DNA: TGTGCCAGCAGCACCAGGAACTATGGCTACACCTTC; CDR3: CASSTRNYGYTF
J: TRBJ1-5; V: TRBV4-1; size: .; D: .; DNA: TGCGCCAGCAGCCAAGAAACAGGGTTCCATCAGCCCCAGCATTTT; CDR3: CASSQETGFHQPQHF
J: TRBJ2-4; V: TRBV20-1; size: .; D: TRBD1; DNA: TGCAGTGCTATTACAGGGGTCATTCAGTACTTC; CDR3: CSAITGVIQYF
J: TRBJ1-5; V: TRBV27; size: many; D: TRBD1; DNA: TGTGCCAGCAGTCCCGAGACAGGGGGAGGTCAGCCCCAGCATTTT; CDR3: CASSPETGGGQPQHF
J: TRBJ2-3; V: TRBV7-9; size: .; D: .; DNA: TGTGCCAGCAGCTTAACAATAGGCACAGATACGCAGTATTTT; CDR3: CASSLTIGTDTQYF
J: TRBJ1-1; V: TRBV10-3; size: few; D: .; DNA: TGTGCCATCAGTGAGTCGGATCAGGCGACTGAAGCTTTCTTT; CDR3: CAISESDQATEAFF